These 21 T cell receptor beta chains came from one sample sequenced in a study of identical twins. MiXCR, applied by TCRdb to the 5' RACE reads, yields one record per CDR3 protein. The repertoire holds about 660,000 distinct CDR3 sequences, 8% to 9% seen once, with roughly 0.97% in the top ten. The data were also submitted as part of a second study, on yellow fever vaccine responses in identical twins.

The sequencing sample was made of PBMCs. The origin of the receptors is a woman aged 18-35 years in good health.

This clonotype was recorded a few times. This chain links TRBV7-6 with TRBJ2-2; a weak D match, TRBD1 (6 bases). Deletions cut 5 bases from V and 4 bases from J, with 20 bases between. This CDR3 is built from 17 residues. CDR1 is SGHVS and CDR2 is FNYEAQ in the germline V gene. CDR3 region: CASSIDLPGTSTGELFF. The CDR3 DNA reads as TGTGCCAGCAGCATCGACTTACCTGGGACATCCACCGGGGAGCTGTTTTTT.

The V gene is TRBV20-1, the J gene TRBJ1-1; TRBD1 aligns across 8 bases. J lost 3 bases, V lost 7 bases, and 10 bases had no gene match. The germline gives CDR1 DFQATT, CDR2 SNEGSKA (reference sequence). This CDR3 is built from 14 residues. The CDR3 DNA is TGCAGTGTCCCAGGGGGCTCCAAGGACACTGAAGCTTTCTTT. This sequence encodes CSVPGGSKDTEAFF.

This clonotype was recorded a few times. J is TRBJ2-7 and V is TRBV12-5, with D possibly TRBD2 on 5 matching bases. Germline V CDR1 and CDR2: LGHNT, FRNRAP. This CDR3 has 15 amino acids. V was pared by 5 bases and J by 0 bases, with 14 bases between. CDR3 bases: TGTGCTAGTGGTGAGGGATCGGCGGACTCCTACGAGCAGTACTTC. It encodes CASGEGSADSYEQYF.

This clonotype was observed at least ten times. The CDR3: CASSWGQTQETQYF. For the CDR3, the DNA is TGCGCCAGCAGCTGGGGACAGACCCAAGAGACCCAGTACTTC. The V and J genes are TRBV5-1 and TRBJ2-5; TRBD1 agrees at 7 bases. Germline-derived CDR1 and CDR2 are SGHRS and YFSETQ. This CDR3 has 14 residues. The V gene end was trimmed by 3 bases and the J gene end by 1 base; junction bases not matched to a gene: 3.

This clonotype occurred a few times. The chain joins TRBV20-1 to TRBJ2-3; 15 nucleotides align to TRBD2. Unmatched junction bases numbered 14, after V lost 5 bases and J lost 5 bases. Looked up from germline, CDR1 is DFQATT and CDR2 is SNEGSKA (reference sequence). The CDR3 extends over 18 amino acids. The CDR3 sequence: CSAPPGTSGGRSGDTQYF. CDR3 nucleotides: TGCAGTGCTCCTCCCGGGACTAGCGGGGGGCGGTCGGGAGATACGCAGTATTTT.

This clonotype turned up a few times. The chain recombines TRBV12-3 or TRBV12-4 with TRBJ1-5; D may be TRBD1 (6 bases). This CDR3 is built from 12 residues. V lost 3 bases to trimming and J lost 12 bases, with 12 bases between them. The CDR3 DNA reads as TGTGCCAGCAGTTTGGGGACAACTATCCAGCATTTT. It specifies CASSLGTTIQHF.

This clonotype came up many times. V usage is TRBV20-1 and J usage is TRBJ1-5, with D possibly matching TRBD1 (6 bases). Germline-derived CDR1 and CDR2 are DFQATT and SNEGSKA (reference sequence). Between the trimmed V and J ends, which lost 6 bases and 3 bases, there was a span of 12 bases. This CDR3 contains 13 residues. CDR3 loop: CSASGQYNQPQHF. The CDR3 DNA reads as TGCAGTGCCAGTGGACAGTACAATCAGCCCCAGCATTTT.

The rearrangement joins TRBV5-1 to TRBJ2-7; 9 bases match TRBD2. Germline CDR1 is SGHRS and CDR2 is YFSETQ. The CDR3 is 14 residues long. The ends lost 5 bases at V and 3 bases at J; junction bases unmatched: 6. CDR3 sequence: CASRGTSLSYEQYF. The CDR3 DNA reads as TGCGCCAGCAGGGGGACTAGCTTGAGCTACGAGCAGTACTTC.

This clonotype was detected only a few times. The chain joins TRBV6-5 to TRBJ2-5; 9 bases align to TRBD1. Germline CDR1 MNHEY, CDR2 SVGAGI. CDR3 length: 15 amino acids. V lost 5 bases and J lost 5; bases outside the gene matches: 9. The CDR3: CASSIPQGAGETQYF. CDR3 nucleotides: TGTGCCAGCAGTATACCACAGGGGGCGGGTGAGACCCAGTACTTC.

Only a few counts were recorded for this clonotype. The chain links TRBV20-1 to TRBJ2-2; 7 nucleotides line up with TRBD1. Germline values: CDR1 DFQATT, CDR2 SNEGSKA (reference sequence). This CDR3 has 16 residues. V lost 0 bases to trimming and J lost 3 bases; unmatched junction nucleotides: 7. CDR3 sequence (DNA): TGCAGTGCTAGAGATGGGGCAGGGGGTCACACCGGGGAGCTGTTTTTT. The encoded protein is CSARDGAGGHTGELFF.

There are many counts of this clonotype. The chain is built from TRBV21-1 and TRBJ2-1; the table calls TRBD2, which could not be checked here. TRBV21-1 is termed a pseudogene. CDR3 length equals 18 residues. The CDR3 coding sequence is TGTGCCAGCAGCAAAACGAGCGGAGGAGATTCCCATAACAATGAGCAGTTCTTC. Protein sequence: CASSKTSGGDSHNNEQFF.

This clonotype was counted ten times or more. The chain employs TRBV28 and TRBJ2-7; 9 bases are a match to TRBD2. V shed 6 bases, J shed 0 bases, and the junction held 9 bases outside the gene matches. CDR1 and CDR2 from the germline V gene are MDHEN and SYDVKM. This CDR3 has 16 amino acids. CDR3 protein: CASRTILAGPSYEQYF. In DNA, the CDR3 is TGTGCCAGCAGGACCATCCTAGCGGGGCCCTCCTACGAGCAGTACTTC. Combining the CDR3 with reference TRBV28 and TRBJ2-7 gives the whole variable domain DVKVTQSSRYLVKRTGEKVFLECVQDMDHENMFWYRQDPGLGLRLIYFSYDVKMKEKGDIPEGYSVSREKKERFSLILESASTNQTSMYLCASRTILAGPSYEQYFGPGTRLTVT.

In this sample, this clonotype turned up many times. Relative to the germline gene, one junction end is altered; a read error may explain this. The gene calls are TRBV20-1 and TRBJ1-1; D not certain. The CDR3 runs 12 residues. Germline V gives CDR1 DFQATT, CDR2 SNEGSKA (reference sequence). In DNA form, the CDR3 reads TGCAGTGCGAGAGGCGAGGGAACTGAAGCTTTCTTT. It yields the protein CSARGEGTEAFF.

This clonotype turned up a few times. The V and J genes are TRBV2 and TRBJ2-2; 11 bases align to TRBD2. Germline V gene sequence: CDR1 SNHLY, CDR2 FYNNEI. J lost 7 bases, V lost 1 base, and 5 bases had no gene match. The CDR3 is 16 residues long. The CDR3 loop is CASSEVSGRAGGELFF. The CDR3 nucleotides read TGTGCCAGCAGTGAAGTTAGCGGGAGGGCCGGCGGGGAGCTGTTTTTT. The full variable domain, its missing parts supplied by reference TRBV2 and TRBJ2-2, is EPEVTQTPSHQVTQMGQEVILRCVPISNHLYFYWYRQILGQKVEFLVSFYNNEISEKSEIFDDQFSVERPDGSNFTLKIRSTKLEDSAMYFCASSEVSGRAGGELFFGEGSRLTVL.

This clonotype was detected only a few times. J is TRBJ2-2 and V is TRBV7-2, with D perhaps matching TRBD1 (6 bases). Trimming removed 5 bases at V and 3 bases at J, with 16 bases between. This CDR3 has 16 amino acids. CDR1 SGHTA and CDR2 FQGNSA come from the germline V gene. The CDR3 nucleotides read TGTGCCAGCAGCCCTCCCCCGGACAGATACACCGGGGAGCTGTTTTTT. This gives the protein CASSPPPDRYTGELFF.

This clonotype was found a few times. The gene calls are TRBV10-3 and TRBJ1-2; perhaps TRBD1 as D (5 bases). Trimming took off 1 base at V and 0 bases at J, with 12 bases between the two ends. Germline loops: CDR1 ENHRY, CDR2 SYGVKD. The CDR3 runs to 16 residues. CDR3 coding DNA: TGTGCCATCAGTGAGTTGGGGGGAACCACTAACTATGGCTACACCTTC. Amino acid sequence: CAISELGGTTNYGYTF.

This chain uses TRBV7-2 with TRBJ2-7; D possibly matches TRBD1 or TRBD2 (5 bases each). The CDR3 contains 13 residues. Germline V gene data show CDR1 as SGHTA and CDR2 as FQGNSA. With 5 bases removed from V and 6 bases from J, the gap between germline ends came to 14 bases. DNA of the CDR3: TGTGCCAGCAGCCCGGGACGGGCCGGCGAGCAGTACTTC. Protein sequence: CASSPGRAGEQYF. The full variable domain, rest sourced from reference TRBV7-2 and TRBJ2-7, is GAGVSQSPSNKVTEKGKDVELRCDPISGHTALYWYRQSLGQGLEFLIYFQGNSAPDKSGLPSDRFSAERTGGSVSTLTIQRTQQEDSAVYLCASSPGRAGEQYFGPGTRLTVT.

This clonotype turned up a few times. In DNA form, the CDR3 reads TGTGCCAGCAGTGACACGACAGGGACTGGGGCCAACGTCCTGACTTTC. Translating gives CASSDTTGTGANVLTF. J is TRBJ2-6 and V is TRBV6-4; 7 nucleotides line up with TRBD1. In germline, CDR1 is MRHNA, CDR2 SNTAGT. V lost 2 bases and J lost 2; bases outside the gene matches: 3. This CDR3 has 16 amino acids.

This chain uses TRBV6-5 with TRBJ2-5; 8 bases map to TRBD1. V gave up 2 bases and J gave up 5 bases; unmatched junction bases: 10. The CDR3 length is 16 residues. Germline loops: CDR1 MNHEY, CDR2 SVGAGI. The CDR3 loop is CASSYGQGRPWETQYF. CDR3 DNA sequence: TGTGCCAGCAGTTACGGACAGGGTCGGCCCTGGGAGACCCAGTACTTC.

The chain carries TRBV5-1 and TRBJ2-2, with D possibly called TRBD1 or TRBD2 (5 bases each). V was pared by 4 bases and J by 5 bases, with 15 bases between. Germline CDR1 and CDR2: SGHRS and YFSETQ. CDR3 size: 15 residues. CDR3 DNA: TGCGCCAGCAGCGTCCGGTCTGAGGGGACCGGGGAGCTGTTTTTT. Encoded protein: CASSVRSEGTGELFF.

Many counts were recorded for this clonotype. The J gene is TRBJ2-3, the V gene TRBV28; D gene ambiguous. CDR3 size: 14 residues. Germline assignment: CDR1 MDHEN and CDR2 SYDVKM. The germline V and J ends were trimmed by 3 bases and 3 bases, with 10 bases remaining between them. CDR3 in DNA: TGTGCCAGCAGTTTGTTAATCCCGACAGATACGCAGTATTTT. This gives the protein CASSLLIPTDTQYF. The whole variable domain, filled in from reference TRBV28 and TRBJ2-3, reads DVKVTQSSRYLVKRTGEKVFLECVQDMDHENMFWYRQDPGLGLRLIYFSYDVKMKEKGDIPEGYSVSREKKERFSLILESASTNQTSMYLCASSLLIPTDTQYFGPGTRLTVL.